This T cell receptor (beta chain) was recovered during a study of T cells after somatic rescue of genetic block. The junction had 8 bases not matched to a gene; V was cut back by 2 bases and J by 4 bases. CDR1 and CDR2 (germline): SGDLS, YYNGEE. The CDR3 is 16 residues long. Here immunoSEQ multiplex PCR was the method, and the copy in TCRdb shows in-frame clones only, minus some. The sample includes about 67,000 clones, just over 90% of them seen just once. This clonotype was obtained from a man aged 35 to 55. The genes are TRBV9 and TRBJ1-1; 10 nucleotides align to TRBD1. Sequenced input: peripheral blood mononuclear cells (PBMCs). CDR3 bases: TGTGCCAGCAGCGTCCGGGACAGGGGAACCCTCACTGAAGCTTTCTTT. It translates to CASSVRDRGTLTEAFF.